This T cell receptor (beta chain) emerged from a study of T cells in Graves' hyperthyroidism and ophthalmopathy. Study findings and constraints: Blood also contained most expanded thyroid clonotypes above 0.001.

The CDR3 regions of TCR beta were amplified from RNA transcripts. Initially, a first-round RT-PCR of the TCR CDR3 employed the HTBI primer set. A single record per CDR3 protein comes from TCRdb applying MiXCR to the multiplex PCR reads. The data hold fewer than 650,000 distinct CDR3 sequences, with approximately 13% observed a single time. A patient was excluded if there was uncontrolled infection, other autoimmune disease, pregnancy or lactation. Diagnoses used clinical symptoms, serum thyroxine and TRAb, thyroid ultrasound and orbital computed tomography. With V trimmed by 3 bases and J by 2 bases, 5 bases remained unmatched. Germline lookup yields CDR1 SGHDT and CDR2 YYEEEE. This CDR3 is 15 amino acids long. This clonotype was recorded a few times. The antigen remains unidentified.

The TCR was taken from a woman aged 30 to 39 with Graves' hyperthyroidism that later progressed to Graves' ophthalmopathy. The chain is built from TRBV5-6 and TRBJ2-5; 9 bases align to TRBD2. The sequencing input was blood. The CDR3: CASSSQAGGQETQYF. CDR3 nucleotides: TGTGCCAGCAGCTCGCAAGCGGGAGGACAAGAGACCCAGTACTTC. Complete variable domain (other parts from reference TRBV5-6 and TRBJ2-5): DAGVTQSPTHLIKTRGQQVTLRCSPKSGHDTVSWYQQALGQGPQFIFQYYEEEERQRGNFPDRFSGHQFPNYSSELNVNALLLGDSALYLCASSSQAGGQETQYFGPGTRLLVL.